These 20 T cell receptor beta chains came from one sample sequenced in a study of shared clonotypes between healthy human individuals. Using immunoSEQ multiplex PCR, the repertoire was profiled, and TCRdb retains in-frame clones only, with some absent. Of roughly 1.5 million clones in the sample, approximately 98% were seen once. Sequencing used naive CD4+ T cells sorted from blood. Indicated subset: CD45RA+ positively selected. All receptors derive from a man aged 25-45 years in good health.

The CDR3 nucleotides are TGTGCCAGCAGTTTACAGGGGAGGACTGAAGCTTTCTTT. It specifies CASSLQGRTEAFF. The rearrangement joins TRBV28 to TRBJ1-1, with D maybe TRBD1 (6 bases). CDR3 size: 13 residues. Germline V CDR1 and CDR2: MDHEN, SYDVKM. V shed 2 bases and J shed 5 bases, with 9 bases lying between them.

This chain connects TRBV4-1 to TRBJ2-7; D gene unclear. V was trimmed by 3 bases and J by 5 bases, leaving 20 bases between them. The CDR3 loop spans 16 amino acids. Per germline, CDR1 MGHRA and CDR2 YSYEKL. DNA of the CDR3: TGCGCCAGCAGCCACTTCTTCCTAAATACCCCCCACGAGCAGTACTTC. Translating gives CASSHFFLNTPHEQYF.

To note about this clone: Distinct nucleotide sequences in the sample also encode this CDR3. The chain carries TRBV20-1 and TRBJ2-1; the D is unclear. Trimming took off 4 bases at V and 7 bases at J, with 8 bases between the two ends. Per the germline V gene, CDR1 is DFQATT and CDR2 is SNEGSKA (reference sequence). The CDR3 extends over 11 amino acids. Here the CDR3 reads CSATPRNEQFF. DNA for the CDR3: TGCAGTGCTACTCCTAGAAATGAGCAGTTCTTC.

The chain employs TRBV5-8 and TRBJ1-4; 10 nucleotides align to TRBD1. The CDR3 consists of 15 residues. J lost 6 bases, V lost 0 bases, and 2 bases had no gene match. Germline V gene lookup returns CDR1 SGHTS and CDR2 YDEGEE. Here the CDR3 reads CASSLAGTGDEKLFF. The CDR3, as DNA: TGTGCCAGCAGCTTGGCCGGGACAGGGGATGAAAAACTGTTTTTT. Complete variable domain (other parts from reference TRBV5-8 and TRBJ1-4): EAGVTQSPTHLIKTRGQQATLRCSPISGHTSVYWYQQALGLGLQFLLWYDEGEERNRGNFPPRFSGRQFPNYSSELNVNALELEDSALYLCASSLAGTGDEKLFFGSGTQLSVL.

The chain uses TRBV7-2 and TRBJ2-2; perhaps TRBD1 as D (5 bases). CDR1 and CDR2 from the germline V gene are SGHTA and FQGNSA. CDR3 size: 13 residues. Trimming removed 7 bases from V and 7 bases from J, with 13 bases in between. The CDR3 DNA is TGTGCCAGCACCCTAGGACAACTCGGGGAGCTGTTTTTT. Amino acid sequence: CASTLGQLGELFF.

V is TRBV19 and J is TRBJ2-1, with D maybe TRBD2 (6 bases). This CDR3 comprises 15 residues. The V end lost 5 bases, the J end lost 4 bases, and 15 bases lay between the germline ends. Germline CDR1 LNHDA, CDR2 SQIVND (reference sequence). CDR3 in DNA: TGTGCCAGTAGTGAGGAGGGGCACACATACAATGAGCAGTTCTTC. Residues: CASSEEGHTYNEQFF.

This chain connects TRBV7-3 to TRBJ2-3; TRBD2 matches at 12 bases. The V gene end was trimmed by 1 base and the J gene end by 4 bases; junction bases not matched to a gene: 3. Germline V gene data show CDR1 as SGHTA and CDR2 as FQGTGA. This CDR3 region has 16 residues. The CDR3 nucleotides are TGTGCCAGCAGCTTAAAACTAGCGGGAGGTTCAGATACGCAGTATTTT. Amino acids: CASSLKLAGGSDTQYF.

The chain has TRBV28 and TRBJ2-7; TRBD1 agrees at 7 bases. V lost 4 bases to trimming and J lost 3 bases; unmatched junction nucleotides: 6. The CDR3 is made up of 14 amino acids. Germline V gene data show CDR1 as MDHEN and CDR2 as SYDVKM. The DNA for the CDR3 is TGTGCCAGCAGTTCGCGACAGGGTGGCTACGAGCAGTACTTC. It is translated as CASSSRQGGYEQYF. The complete variable domain, with remaining parts taken from reference TRBV28 and TRBJ2-7, reads DVKVTQSSRYLVKRTGEKVFLECVQDMDHENMFWYRQDPGLGLRLIYFSYDVKMKEKGDIPEGYSVSREKKERFSLILESASTNQTSMYLCASSSRQGGYEQYFGPGTRLTVT.

The V gene is TRBV2, the J gene TRBJ2-7; tentatively, D is TRBD2 (5 bases). CDR3 length: 13 residues. Germline-derived CDR1 and CDR2 are SNHLY and FYNNEI. V dropped 3 bases and J dropped 3 bases, with 9 bases sitting between them. The CDR3, as DNA: TGTGCCAGCAGTGATGAGGGTGACTACGAGCAGTACTTC. It specifies CASSDEGDYEQYF.

Comments on this clone: The sample contains more than one DNA sequence encoding this CDR3. V and J are TRBV11-2 and TRBJ2-2; D ambiguous. The V gene lost 3 bases and the J gene lost 3 bases, with 2 bases spanning the gap. CDR1 is SGHAT, CDR2 FQNNGV, per germline. This CDR3 spans 12 amino acids. The DNA of the CDR3 is TGTGCCAGCAGCTTGTACACCGGGGAGCTGTTTTTT. Its translation is CASSLYTGELFF.

The chain carries TRBV7-8 and TRBJ1-4; no firm D call. The germline V gene encodes CDR1 SGHVS and CDR2 FQNEAQ. The V end lost 3 bases, the J end lost 8 bases, and 19 bases lay between the germline ends. This CDR3 spans 16 amino acids. CDR3 coding DNA: TGTGCCAGCAGCTTTCTCGTTCACTCCGAAGGGGAAAAACTGTTTTTT. Its translation is CASSFLVHSEGEKLFF.

The rearrangement uses TRBV27 and TRBJ2-7, with 7 bases matching TRBD1. This CDR3 comprises 13 residues. Germline CDR1 and CDR2: MNHEY and SMNVEV (reference sequence). Unmatched junction bases numbered 2, after V lost 3 bases and J lost 3 bases. The DNA for the CDR3 is TGTGCCAGCAGTTTCAGGGGGAACTACGAGCAGTACTTC. This gives the protein CASSFRGNYEQYF.

The chain combines TRBV6-1 with TRBJ1-5; tentatively, D is TRBD1 (5 bases). Germline V gene data show CDR1 as MNHNS and CDR2 as SASEGT. V was shortened by 4 bases and J by 3 bases, with 16 bases between the two germline ends. The CDR3 extends over 16 amino acids. CDR3 in amino acids: CASSGPIRAYNQPQHF. In DNA, the CDR3 is TGTGCCAGCAGTGGTCCCATCAGGGCCTACAATCAGCCCCAGCATTTT.

V usage is TRBV9 and J usage is TRBJ2-7; 8 bases are a match to TRBD1. This CDR3 has 16 amino acids. The junction had 12 bases not matched to a gene; V was cut back by 4 bases and J by 3 bases. CDR1 is SGDLS and CDR2 is YYNGEE in the germline V gene. CDR3 amino acids: CASSSSPGTGFYEQYF. As DNA, the CDR3 is TGTGCCAGCAGCTCCAGTCCCGGGACAGGCTTCTACGAGCAGTACTTC.

The CDR3 sequence: CASSSRGQGGGQPQHF. For the CDR3, the DNA is TGTGCCAGTAGTTCTCGTGGACAGGGTGGAGGTCAGCCCCAGCATTTT. This chain links TRBV19 with TRBJ1-5; 8 bases match TRBD1. Trimming removed 5 bases from V and 6 bases from J; junction bases left unmatched: 12. This CDR3 is 16 amino acids long. Germline CDR1 LNHDA, CDR2 SQIVND (reference sequence).

The chain has TRBV21-1 and TRBJ2-2; the table's TRBD2 call for D was not verified on the DNA. TRBV21-1 is reported as a pseudogene. This CDR3 is 15 amino acids long. The chain's CDR3 is CASSKAGTCTGELFF. CDR3 coding DNA: TGTGCCAGCAGCAAGGCCGGGACTTGCACCGGGGAGCTGTTTTTT.

This clone was counted once. V is TRBV5-4 and J is TRBJ2-7; D possibly matches TRBD1 or TRBD2 (5 bases each). Trimming stripped 4 bases from V and 7 bases from J, with 18 bases between. This CDR3 comprises 14 residues. Germline CDR1 is SGHNT and CDR2 is YYREEE (reference sequence). The CDR3 DNA reads TGTGCCAGCAGCCGACCGGGGACGGCCTTGGAGCAGTACTTC. It translates to CASSRPGTALEQYF.

J is TRBJ2-1 and V is TRBV9, with TRBD1 as a possible D gene (5 bases). Germline assignment: CDR1 SGDLS and CDR2 YYNGEE. The CDR3 is made up of 15 amino acids. V was clipped by 0 bases and J by 3 bases, with 10 bases between them. CDR3 coding DNA: TGTGCCAGCAGCGTAGCTGGGGCTTTCTACAATGAGCAGTTCTTC. Translated, it gives CASSVAGAFYNEQFF.

In DNA form, the CDR3 reads TGTGCCAGCAGCTCGCATACTAGCGGGAGTGTAGATGAGCAGTTCTTC. The encoded protein is CASSSHTSGSVDEQFF. This chain links TRBV5-4 with TRBJ2-1; 11 nucleotides line up with TRBD2. J was trimmed by 8 bases and V by 3 bases; bases with no gene match: 10. Germline assignment: CDR1 SGHNT and CDR2 YYREEE (reference sequence). The CDR3 is 16 amino acids.

The rearrangement uses TRBV5-1 and TRBJ2-5, with 9 positions matching TRBD2. Germline-derived CDR1 and CDR2 are SGHRS and YFSETQ. V shed 3 bases, J shed 10 bases, and the junction held 13 bases outside the gene matches. CDR3 length: 15 amino acids. CDR3 protein: CASSSTGLASSDQYF. CDR3 DNA: TGCGCCAGCAGCTCGACCGGACTAGCGTCGTCCGACCAGTACTTC.